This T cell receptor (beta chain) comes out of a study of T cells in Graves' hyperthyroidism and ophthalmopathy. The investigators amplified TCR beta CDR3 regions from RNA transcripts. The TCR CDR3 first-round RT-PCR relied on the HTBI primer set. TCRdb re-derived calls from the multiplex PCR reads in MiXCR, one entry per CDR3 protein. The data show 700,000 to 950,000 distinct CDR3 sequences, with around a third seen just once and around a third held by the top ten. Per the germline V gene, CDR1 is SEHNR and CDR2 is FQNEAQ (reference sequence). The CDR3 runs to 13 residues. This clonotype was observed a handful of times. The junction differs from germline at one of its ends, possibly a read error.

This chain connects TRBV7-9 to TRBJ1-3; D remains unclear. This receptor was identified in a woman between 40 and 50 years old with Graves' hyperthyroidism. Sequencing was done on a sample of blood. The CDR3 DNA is TGTGCCAGCAGCTTAAGGGAAGGAAACACCATACATTTT. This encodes CASSLREGNTIHF.